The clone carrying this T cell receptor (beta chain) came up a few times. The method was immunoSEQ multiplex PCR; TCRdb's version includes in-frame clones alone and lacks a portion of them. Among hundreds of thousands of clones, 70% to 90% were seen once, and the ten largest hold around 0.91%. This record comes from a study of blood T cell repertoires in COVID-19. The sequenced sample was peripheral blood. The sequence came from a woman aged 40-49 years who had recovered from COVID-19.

CDR3 protein: CASSQGTLQETQYF. DNA of the CDR3: TGTGCCAGCAGCCAAGGGACACTCCAAGAGACCCAGTACTTC. V gene TRBV3-1 (or the pseudogene TRBV3-2) combines with J gene TRBJ2-5, with D possibly matching TRBD1 (5 bases). The V end lost 1 base, the J end lost 1 base, and 7 bases lay between the germline ends. Germline lookup yields CDR1 LGHDT and CDR2 YNNKEL (reference sequence). The CDR3 is 14 amino acids.